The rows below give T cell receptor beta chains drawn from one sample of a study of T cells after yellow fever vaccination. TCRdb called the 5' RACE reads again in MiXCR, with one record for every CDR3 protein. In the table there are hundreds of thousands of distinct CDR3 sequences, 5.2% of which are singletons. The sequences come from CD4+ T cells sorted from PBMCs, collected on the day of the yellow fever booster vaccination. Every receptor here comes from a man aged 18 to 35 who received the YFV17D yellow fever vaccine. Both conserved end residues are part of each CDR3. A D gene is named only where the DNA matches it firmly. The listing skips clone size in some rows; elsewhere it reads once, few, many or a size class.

cdr3_aa: CASGFVSAPDPNEKLFF
cdr3_nt: TGTGCTAGTGGTTTCGTGAGTGCGCCGGACCCAAATGAAAAACTGTTTTTT
clone_size: many
j_call: TRBJ1-4
d_call: NA
v_call: TRBV12-5

cdr3_aa: CASTLQWHSPLHF
cdr3_nt: TGTGCCAGCACCCTACAGTGGCATTCACCCCTCCACTTT
clone_size: many
j_call: TRBJ1-6
d_call: NA
v_call: TRBV28

cdr3_aa: CASSPTDYEQYF
cdr3_nt: TGTGCCAGCTCACCAACAGACTACGAGCAGTACTTC
clone_size: many
j_call: TRBJ2-7
d_call: NA
v_call: TRBV18

cdr3_aa: CSPLSEGARTEAFF
cdr3_nt: TGCAGTCCACTCAGCGAGGGGGCGAGGACTGAAGCTTTCTTT
clone_size: few
j_call: TRBJ1-1
d_call: TRBD1
v_call: TRBV20-1

cdr3_aa: CASSDPGGTASYEQYF
cdr3_nt: TGTGCCAGCAGTGACCCGGGAGGGACGGCGTCCTACGAGCAGTACTTC
clone_size: NA
j_call: TRBJ2-7
d_call: TRBD2
v_call: TRBV25-1

cdr3_aa: CASSWYEARYNQPQHF
cdr3_nt: TGTGCCAGCAGCTGGTATGAGGCCCGATACAATCAGCCCCAGCATTTT
clone_size: NA
j_call: TRBJ1-5
d_call: NA
v_call: TRBV5-6

cdr3_aa: CSAGPSGVETQYF
cdr3_nt: TGCAGTGCTGGGCCTAGCGGGGTAGAGACCCAGTACTTC
clone_size: NA
j_call: TRBJ2-5
d_call: TRBD2
v_call: TRBV20-1

cdr3_aa: CASRRFSGIQETQYF
cdr3_nt: TGTGCCAGCAGGAGATTCTCAGGGATCCAAGAGACCCAGTACTTC
clone_size: many
j_call: TRBJ2-5
d_call: NA
v_call: TRBV6-2/TRBV6-3

cdr3_aa: CASSSDRLPVARNTIYF
cdr3_nt: TGTGCCAGCAGTTCTGACAGATTACCCGTCGCAAGAAACACCATATATTTT
clone_size: many
j_call: TRBJ1-3
d_call: NA
v_call: TRBV12-3/TRBV12-4

cdr3_aa: CASEGSWAYEQYF
cdr3_nt: TGTGCCAGCGAAGGGAGTTGGGCCTACGAGCAGTACTTC
clone_size: few
j_call: TRBJ2-7
d_call: NA
v_call: TRBV25-1

cdr3_aa: CASSFVRRGLKSRAEAFF
cdr3_nt: TGTGCCAGCAGTTTCGTCCGACGGGGCCTTAAATCAAGGGCGGAAGCTTTCTTT
clone_size: NA
j_call: TRBJ1-1
d_call: NA
v_call: TRBV12-3/TRBV12-4

cdr3_aa: CASRPSGSGELFF
cdr3_nt: TGTGCCAGCAGACCCTCGGGGAGCGGGGAGCTGTTTTTT
clone_size: few
j_call: TRBJ2-2
d_call: NA
v_call: TRBV7-3

cdr3_aa: CSASRSSYNEQFF
cdr3_nt: TGCAGTGCTAGCAGGAGCTCCTACAATGAGCAGTTCTTC
clone_size: few
j_call: TRBJ2-1
d_call: NA
v_call: TRBV20-1

cdr3_aa: CASSPPARGPDTQYF
cdr3_nt: TGTGCCAGCTCACCACCCGCCCGGGGGCCAGATACGCAGTATTTT
clone_size: NA
j_call: TRBJ2-3
d_call: NA
v_call: TRBV18

cdr3_aa: CASSQSDIVYF
cdr3_nt: TGTGCCAGCAGTCAATCCGACATTGTGTACTTC
clone_size: NA
j_call: TRBJ2-4
d_call: NA
v_call: TRBV6-2/TRBV6-3

cdr3_aa: CASSTWGGGASKNIQYF
cdr3_nt: TGTGCCAGCAGCACCTGGGGAGGGGGCGCCAGCAAAAACATTCAGTACTTC
clone_size: many
j_call: TRBJ2-4
d_call: NA
v_call: TRBV6-5

cdr3_aa: CASSWRPNYGYTF
cdr3_nt: TGTGCCAGCAGTTGGAGGCCTAACTATGGCTACACCTTC
clone_size: NA
j_call: TRBJ1-2
d_call: NA
v_call: TRBV6-2/TRBV6-3

cdr3_aa: CASSPGTTETQYF
cdr3_nt: TGCGCCAGCAGCCCGGGGACTACGGAGACCCAGTACTTC
clone_size: few
j_call: TRBJ2-5
d_call: TRBD2
v_call: TRBV4-3

cdr3_aa: CASSRGDGGAETQYF
cdr3_nt: TGCGCCAGCAGCCGTGGTGACGGGGGCGCGGAGACCCAGTACTTC
clone_size: few
j_call: TRBJ2-5
d_call: NA
v_call: TRBV4-1

cdr3_aa: CATSDLLGRSYNQPQHF
cdr3_nt: TGTGCCACCAGTGATTTGCTAGGGCGGTCTTACAATCAGCCCCAGCATTTT
clone_size: many
j_call: TRBJ1-5
d_call: NA
v_call: TRBV24-1

cdr3_aa: CASSFDTYGYTF
cdr3_nt: TGTGCCAGCAGCTTCGACACCTATGGCTACACCTTC
clone_size: many
j_call: TRBJ1-2
d_call: NA
v_call: TRBV12-3/TRBV12-4

cdr3_aa: CASSVASGETDTQYF
cdr3_nt: TGTGCCAGCAGCGTGGCTAGCGGGGAGACAGATACGCAGTATTTT
clone_size: few
j_call: TRBJ2-3
d_call: TRBD2
v_call: TRBV9

cdr3_aa: CASSEYSGGVDTQYF
cdr3_nt: TGTGCCAGCAGTGAATATAGCGGGGGGGTAGATACGCAGTATTTT
clone_size: few
j_call: TRBJ2-3
d_call: TRBD2
v_call: TRBV25-1

cdr3_aa: CASAGQYEQFF
cdr3_nt: TGTGCCAGCGCCGGACAGTATGAGCAGTTCTTC
clone_size: few
j_call: TRBJ2-1
d_call: NA
v_call: TRBV2

cdr3_aa: CASRDPNSPLHF
cdr3_nt: TGTGCCTCCCGGGACCCCAATTCACCCCTCCACTTT
clone_size: few
j_call: TRBJ1-6
d_call: NA
v_call: TRBV3-1

cdr3_aa: CSVGVGSRDQPRHF
cdr3_nt: NA
clone_size: NA
j_call: TRBJ1-5
d_call: NA
v_call: TRBV29-1

cdr3_aa: CSAREFDGYGYTF
cdr3_nt: TGCAGTGCTAGAGAGTTTGACGGCTATGGCTACACCTTC
clone_size: many
j_call: TRBJ1-2
d_call: NA
v_call: TRBV20-1

cdr3_aa: CASSLVPDLGEAFF
cdr3_nt: TGTGCCAGCAGCTTAGTCCCCGATTTGGGTGAAGCTTTCTTT
clone_size: NA
j_call: TRBJ1-1
d_call: NA
v_call: TRBV11-2

cdr3_aa: CASSFKGTTYEQYF
cdr3_nt: TGTGCCAGCAGCTTCAAGGGGACAACCTACGAGCAGTACTTC
clone_size: NA
j_call: TRBJ2-7
d_call: NA
v_call: TRBV7-2

cdr3_aa: CASSYGTANSPLHF
cdr3_nt: TGTGCCAGCAGCTACGGGACAGCGAATTCACCCCTCCACTTT
clone_size: NA
j_call: TRBJ1-6
d_call: TRBD1
v_call: TRBV7-3

cdr3_aa: CASKPGGSSYNEQFF
cdr3_nt: TGTGCCAGCAAGCCAGGGGGCTCGTCCTACAATGAGCAGTTCTTC
clone_size: few
j_call: TRBJ2-1
d_call: TRBD1
v_call: TRBV7-9

cdr3_aa: CASSFIATDTQYF
cdr3_nt: TGTGCCAGCAGTTTTATTGCCACAGATACGCAGTATTTT
clone_size: many
j_call: TRBJ2-3
d_call: NA
v_call: TRBV27

cdr3_aa: CVSSLPPGQTNTGELFF
cdr3_nt: TGTGTCAGCAGCTTGCCACCGGGACAGACTAACACCGGGGAGCTGTTTTTT
clone_size: NA
j_call: TRBJ2-2
d_call: TRBD1
v_call: TRBV7-6

cdr3_aa: CASSYGGSELKYSPLHF
cdr3_nt: TGTGCCAGCAGTTATGGCGGGTCGGAATTAAAGTATTCACCCCTCCACTTT
clone_size: few
j_call: TRBJ1-6
d_call: NA
v_call: TRBV27

cdr3_aa: CASSYSAEDGTGNTIYF
cdr3_nt: TGTGCCAGCAGTTACTCGGCCGAGGACGGAACTGGAAACACCATATATTTT
clone_size: NA
j_call: TRBJ1-3
d_call: NA
v_call: TRBV6-5

cdr3_aa: CASSQVPQGNYEQYF
cdr3_nt: TGTGCCAGCAGCCAAGTACCGCAGGGAAACTACGAGCAGTACTTC
clone_size: NA
j_call: TRBJ2-7
d_call: NA
v_call: TRBV4-2

cdr3_aa: CASSSLGRGRDEQFF
cdr3_nt: TGTGCCAGTAGTTCATTGGGGCGGGGGCGCGATGAGCAGTTCTTC
clone_size: NA
j_call: TRBJ2-1
d_call: NA
v_call: TRBV19

cdr3_aa: CASSVVSPGTPNTEAFF
cdr3_nt: TGTGCCAGCAGCGTAGTATCACCTGGGACACCGAACACTGAAGCTTTCTTT
clone_size: NA
j_call: TRBJ1-1
d_call: NA
v_call: TRBV9

cdr3_aa: CAWSTGLGTEAFF
cdr3_nt: TGTGCCTGGAGCACAGGGCTAGGGACTGAAGCTTTCTTT
clone_size: few
j_call: TRBJ1-1
d_call: NA
v_call: TRBV30

cdr3_aa: CASSSGPPDTQYF
cdr3_nt: TGTGCCAGCAGCTCGGGCCCTCCAGATACGCAGTATTTT
clone_size: many
j_call: TRBJ2-3
d_call: NA
v_call: TRBV7-2

cdr3_aa: CASMDGVGATGELFF
cdr3_nt: TGCGCCAGCATGGATGGAGTTGGGGCCACCGGGGAGCTGTTTTTT
clone_size: many
j_call: TRBJ2-2
d_call: NA
v_call: TRBV5-1

cdr3_aa: CASSQDRAGAGTF
cdr3_nt: TGTGCCAGCAGCCAAGATAGAGCGGGGGCGGGAACCTTC
clone_size: NA
j_call: TRBJ1-2
d_call: NA
v_call: TRBV4-2

cdr3_aa: CSVERGTLINEQFF
cdr3_nt: TGCAGCGTCGAACGAGGGACGCTGATCAATGAGCAGTTCTTC
clone_size: NA
j_call: TRBJ2-1
d_call: NA
v_call: TRBV29-1

cdr3_aa: CASSHFDEQYF
cdr3_nt: TGTGCCAGCAGCCACTTCGACGAGCAGTACTTC
clone_size: many
j_call: TRBJ2-7
d_call: NA
v_call: TRBV14

cdr3_aa: CSVATSAGYTF
cdr3_nt: TGCAGCGTTGCCACATCCGCGGGCTACACCTTC
clone_size: few
j_call: TRBJ1-2
d_call: NA
v_call: TRBV29-1

cdr3_aa: CASSLGVKDEQFF
cdr3_nt: TGTGCTAGCAGCTTAGGGGTCAAGGATGAGCAGTTCTTC
clone_size: many
j_call: TRBJ2-1
d_call: NA
v_call: TRBV7-7

cdr3_aa: CASSSATSGLYTGELFF
cdr3_nt: TGTGCCAGCAGCTCCGCGACTAGCGGACTATACACCGGGGAGCTGTTTTTT
clone_size: many
j_call: TRBJ2-2
d_call: TRBD2
v_call: TRBV11-2

cdr3_aa: CASSYYGQGSGELFF
cdr3_nt: TGTGCCAGCAGTTATTATGGACAGGGGTCCGGGGAGCTGTTTTTT
clone_size: few
j_call: TRBJ2-2
d_call: TRBD1
v_call: TRBV6-2/TRBV6-3

cdr3_aa: CASALDREGPQYF
cdr3_nt: TGTGCTAGTGCCCTTGACAGGGAGGGGCCGCAGTATTTT
clone_size: NA
j_call: TRBJ2-3
d_call: NA
v_call: TRBV12-5

cdr3_aa: CASSRGVAGGGTDTQYF
cdr3_nt: TGCGCCAGCAGCCGAGGGGTAGCGGGGGGAGGCACAGATACGCAGTATTTT
clone_size: few
j_call: TRBJ2-3
d_call: TRBD2
v_call: TRBV4-3